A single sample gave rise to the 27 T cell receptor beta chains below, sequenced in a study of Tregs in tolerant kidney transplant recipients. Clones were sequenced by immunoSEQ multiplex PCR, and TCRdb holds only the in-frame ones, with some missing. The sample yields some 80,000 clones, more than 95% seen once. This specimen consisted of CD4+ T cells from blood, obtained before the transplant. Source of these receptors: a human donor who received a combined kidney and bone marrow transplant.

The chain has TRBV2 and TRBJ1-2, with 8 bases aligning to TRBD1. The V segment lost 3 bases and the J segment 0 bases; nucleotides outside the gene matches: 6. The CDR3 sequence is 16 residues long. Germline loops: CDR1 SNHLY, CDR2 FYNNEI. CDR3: CASSESGGLANYGYTF. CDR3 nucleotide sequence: TGTGCCAGCAGTGAGTCAGGGGGCCTAGCTAACTATGGCTACACCTTC. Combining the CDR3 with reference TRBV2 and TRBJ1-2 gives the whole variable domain EPEVTQTPSHQVTQMGQEVILRCVPISNHLYFYWYRQILGQKVEFLVSFYNNEISEKSEIFDDQFSVERPDGSNFTLKIRSTKLEDSAMYFCASSESGGLANYGYTFGSGTRLTVV.

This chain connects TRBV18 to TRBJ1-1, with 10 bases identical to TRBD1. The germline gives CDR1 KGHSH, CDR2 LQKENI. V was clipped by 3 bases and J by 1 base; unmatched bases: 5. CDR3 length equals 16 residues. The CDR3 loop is CASSPGDRGQNTEAFF. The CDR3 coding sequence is TGTGCCAGCTCACCGGGGGACAGGGGTCAGAACACTGAAGCTTTCTTT.

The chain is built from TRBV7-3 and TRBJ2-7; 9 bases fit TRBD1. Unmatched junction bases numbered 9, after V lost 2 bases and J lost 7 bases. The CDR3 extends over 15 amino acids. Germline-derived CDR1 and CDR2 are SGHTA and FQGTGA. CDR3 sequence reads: CASSLDGTGSREQYF. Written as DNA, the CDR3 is TGTGCCAGCAGCTTAGATGGGACAGGGTCTAGGGAGCAGTACTTC.

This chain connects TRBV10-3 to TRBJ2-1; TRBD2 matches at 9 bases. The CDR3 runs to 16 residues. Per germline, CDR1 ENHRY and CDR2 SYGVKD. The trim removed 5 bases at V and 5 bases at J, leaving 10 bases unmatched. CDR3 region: CAISLSREGPDNEQFF. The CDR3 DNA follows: TGTGCCATCAGTTTATCGCGGGAGGGCCCGGACAATGAGCAGTTCTTC.

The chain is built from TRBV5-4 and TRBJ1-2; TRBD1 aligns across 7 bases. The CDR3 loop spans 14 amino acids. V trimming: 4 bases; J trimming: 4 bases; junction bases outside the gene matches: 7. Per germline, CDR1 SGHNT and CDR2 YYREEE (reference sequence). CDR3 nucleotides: TGTGCCAGCAGCCCTAGGACAGGAGGCTATGGCTACACCTTC. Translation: CASSPRTGGYGYTF.

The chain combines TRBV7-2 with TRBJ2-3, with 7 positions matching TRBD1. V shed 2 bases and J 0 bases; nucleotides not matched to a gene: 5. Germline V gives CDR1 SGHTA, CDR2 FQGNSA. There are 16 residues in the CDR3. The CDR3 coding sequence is TGTGCCAGCAGCTTATTTGGGGACAGTAGCACAGATACGCAGTATTTT. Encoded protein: CASSLFGDSSTDTQYF.

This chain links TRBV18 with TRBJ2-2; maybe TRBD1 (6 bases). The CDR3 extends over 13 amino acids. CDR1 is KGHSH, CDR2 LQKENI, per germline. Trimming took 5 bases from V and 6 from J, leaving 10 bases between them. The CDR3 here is CASSLQGPGELFF. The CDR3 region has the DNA TGTGCCAGCTCATTACAGGGACCCGGGGAGCTGTTTTTT.

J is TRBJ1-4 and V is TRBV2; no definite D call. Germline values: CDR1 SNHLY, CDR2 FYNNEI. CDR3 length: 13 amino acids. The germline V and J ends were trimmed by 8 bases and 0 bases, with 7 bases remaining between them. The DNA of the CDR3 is TGTGCCAGCCATTCATCAACTAATGAAAAACTGTTTTTT. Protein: CASHSSTNEKLFF.

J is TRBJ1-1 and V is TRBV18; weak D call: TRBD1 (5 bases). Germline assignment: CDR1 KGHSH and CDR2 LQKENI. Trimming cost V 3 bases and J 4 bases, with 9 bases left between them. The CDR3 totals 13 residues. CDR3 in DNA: TGTGCCAGCTCACCGTCCGGGGGCACTGAAGCTTTCTTT. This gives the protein CASSPSGGTEAFF. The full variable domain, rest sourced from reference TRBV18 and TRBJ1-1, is NAGVMQNPRHLVRRRGQEARLRCSPMKGHSHVYWYRQLPEEGLKFMVYLQKENIIDESGMPKERFSAEFPKEGPSILRIQQVVRGDSAAYFCASSPSGGTEAFFGQGTRLTVV.

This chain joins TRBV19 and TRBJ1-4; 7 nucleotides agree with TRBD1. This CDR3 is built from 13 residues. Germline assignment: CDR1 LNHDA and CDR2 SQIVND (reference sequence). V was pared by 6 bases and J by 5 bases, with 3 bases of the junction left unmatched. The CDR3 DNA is TGTGCCAGTAGCGGCAGGGGGAATGAAAAACTGTTTTTT. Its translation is CASSGRGNEKLFF.

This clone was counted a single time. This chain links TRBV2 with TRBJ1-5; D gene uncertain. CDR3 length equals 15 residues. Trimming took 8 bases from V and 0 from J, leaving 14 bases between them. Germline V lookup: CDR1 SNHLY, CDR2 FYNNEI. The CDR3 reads CASLGRENSNQPQHF. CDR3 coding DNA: TGTGCCAGCCTCGGAAGGGAGAATAGCAATCAGCCCCAGCATTTT.

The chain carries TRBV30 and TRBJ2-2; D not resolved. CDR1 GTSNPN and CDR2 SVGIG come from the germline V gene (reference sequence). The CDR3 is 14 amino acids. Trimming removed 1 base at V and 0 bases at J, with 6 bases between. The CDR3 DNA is TGTGCCTGGAGTGACGTAGCGAACACCGGGGAGCTGTTTTTT. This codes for CAWSDVANTGELFF.

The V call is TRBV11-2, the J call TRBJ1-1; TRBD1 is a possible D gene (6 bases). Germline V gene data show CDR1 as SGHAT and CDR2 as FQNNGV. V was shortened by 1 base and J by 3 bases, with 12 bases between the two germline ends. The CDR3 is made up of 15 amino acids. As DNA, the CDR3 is TGTGCCAGCAGCTTAGTCCTCAGGGGCGACACTGAAGCTTTCTTT. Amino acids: CASSLVLRGDTEAFF.

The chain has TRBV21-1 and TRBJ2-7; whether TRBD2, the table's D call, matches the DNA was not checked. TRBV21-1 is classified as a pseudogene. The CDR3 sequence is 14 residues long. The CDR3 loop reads CASVKPRLTYEQYF. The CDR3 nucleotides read TGTGCCAGCGTCAAACCGCGCCTTACCTACGAGCAGTACTTC.

The CDR3 spells CASSLGRGVYNEQFF. DNA of the CDR3: TGCGCCAGCAGCTTGGGACGGGGGGTCTACAATGAGCAGTTCTTC. The chain carries TRBV5-1 and TRBJ2-1, with 7 nucleotides matching TRBD2. The V gene end was trimmed by 0 bases and the J gene end by 3 bases; junction bases not matched to a gene: 3. CDR1 and CDR2 (germline): SGHRS, YFSETQ. This CDR3 spans 15 amino acids.

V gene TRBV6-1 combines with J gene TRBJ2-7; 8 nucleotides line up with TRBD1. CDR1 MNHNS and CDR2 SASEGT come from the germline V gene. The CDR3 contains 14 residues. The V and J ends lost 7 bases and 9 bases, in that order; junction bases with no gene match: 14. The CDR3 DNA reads TGTGCCAGCATAGTGGGACAGGCAGCAGGCGGGCAGTACTTC. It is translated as CASIVGQAAGGQYF.

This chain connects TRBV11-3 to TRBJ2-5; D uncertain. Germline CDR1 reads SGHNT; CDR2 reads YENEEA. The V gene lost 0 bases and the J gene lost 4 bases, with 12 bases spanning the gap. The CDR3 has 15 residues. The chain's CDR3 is CASSLDPATSETQYF. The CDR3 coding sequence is TGTGCCAGCAGCTTAGATCCCGCAACTTCAGAGACCCAGTACTTC. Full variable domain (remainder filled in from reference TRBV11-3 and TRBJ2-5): EAGVVQSPRYKIIEKKQPVAFWCNPISGHNTLYWYLQNLGQGPELLIRYENEEAVDDSQLPKDRFSAERLKGVDSTLKIQPAELGDSAVYLCASSLDPATSETQYFGPGTRLLVL.

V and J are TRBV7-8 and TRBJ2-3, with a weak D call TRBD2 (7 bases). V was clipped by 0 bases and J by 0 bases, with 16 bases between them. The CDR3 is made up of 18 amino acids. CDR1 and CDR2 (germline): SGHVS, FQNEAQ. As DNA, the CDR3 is TGTGCCAGCAGCTTAGCGCGATCCGCGGGGGCTAGCACAGATACGCAGTATTTT. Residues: CASSLARSAGASTDTQYF.

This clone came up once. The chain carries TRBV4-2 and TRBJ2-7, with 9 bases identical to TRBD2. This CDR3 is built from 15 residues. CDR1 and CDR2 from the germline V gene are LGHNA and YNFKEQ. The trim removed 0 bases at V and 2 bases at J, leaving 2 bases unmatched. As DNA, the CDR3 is TGTGCCAGCAGCCAAGAAAGCGGGGGGCCCTACGAGCAGTACTTC. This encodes CASSQESGGPYEQYF.

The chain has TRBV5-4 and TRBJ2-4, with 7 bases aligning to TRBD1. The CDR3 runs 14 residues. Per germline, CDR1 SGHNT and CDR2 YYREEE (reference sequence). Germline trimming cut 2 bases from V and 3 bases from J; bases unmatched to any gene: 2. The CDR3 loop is CASSFDRVKNIQYF. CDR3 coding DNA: TGTGCCAGCAGCTTTGACAGGGTCAAAAACATTCAGTACTTC.

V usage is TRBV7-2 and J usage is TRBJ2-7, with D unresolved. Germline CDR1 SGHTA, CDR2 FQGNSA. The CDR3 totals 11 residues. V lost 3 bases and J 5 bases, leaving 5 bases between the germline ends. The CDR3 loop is CASSFTDEQYF. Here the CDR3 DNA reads TGTGCCAGCAGCTTCACAGACGAGCAGTACTTC.

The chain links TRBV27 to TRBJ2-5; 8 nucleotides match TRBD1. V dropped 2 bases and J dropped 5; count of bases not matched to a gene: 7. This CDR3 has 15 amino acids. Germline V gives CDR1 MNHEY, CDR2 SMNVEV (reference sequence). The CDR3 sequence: CASSLAGGGWETQYF. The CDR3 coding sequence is TGTGCCAGCAGTTTAGCAGGGGGCGGTTGGGAGACCCAGTACTTC.

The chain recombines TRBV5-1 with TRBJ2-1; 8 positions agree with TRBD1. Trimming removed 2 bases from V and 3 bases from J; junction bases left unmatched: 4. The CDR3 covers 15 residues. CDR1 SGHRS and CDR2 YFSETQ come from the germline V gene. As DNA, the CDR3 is TGCGCCAGCAGCTTTGACAGGGGATTCTACAATGAGCAGTTCTTC. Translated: CASSFDRGFYNEQFF.

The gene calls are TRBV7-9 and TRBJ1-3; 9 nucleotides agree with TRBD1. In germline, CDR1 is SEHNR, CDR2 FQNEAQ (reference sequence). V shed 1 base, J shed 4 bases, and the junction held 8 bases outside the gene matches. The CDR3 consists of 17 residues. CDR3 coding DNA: TGTGCCAGCAGCTTAGACACCGGGACAGGGTACGGAAACACCATATATTTT. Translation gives CASSLDTGTGYGNTIYF.

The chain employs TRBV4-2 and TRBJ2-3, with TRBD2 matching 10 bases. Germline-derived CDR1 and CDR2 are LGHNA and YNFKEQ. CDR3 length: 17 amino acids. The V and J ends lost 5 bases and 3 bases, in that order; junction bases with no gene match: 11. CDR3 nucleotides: TGTGCCAGCAGCAGGTTAGGAGTAGCGGGGGGAACAGATACGCAGTATTTT. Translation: CASSRLGVAGGTDTQYF.

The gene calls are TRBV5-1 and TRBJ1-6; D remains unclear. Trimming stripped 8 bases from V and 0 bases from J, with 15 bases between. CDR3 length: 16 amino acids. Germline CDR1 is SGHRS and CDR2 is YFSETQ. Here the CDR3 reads CASTPGTSSYNSPLHF. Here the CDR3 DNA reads TGCGCCAGTACACCAGGAACCAGCTCCTATAATTCACCCCTCCACTTT.

This chain's CDR3 is CASSSSSYEQYF. CDR3 DNA sequence: TGTGCCAGCAGCTCCTCTTCCTACGAGCAGTACTTC. The J gene is TRBJ2-7, the V gene TRBV5-6; no reliable D call. The CDR3 has 12 residues. Germline CDR1 SGHDT, CDR2 YYEEEE. Between the trimmed V and J ends, which lost 3 bases and 1 base, there was a span of 5 bases.